The clone carrying this TCR beta chain was seen more than once but under ten times. The length of the CDR3 is 16 residues. Per the germline V gene, CDR1 is SGHAT and CDR2 is FQNNGV. V dropped 0 bases and J dropped 4 bases, with 14 bases sitting between them. This table comes from immunoSEQ multiplex PCR, and its TCRdb copy is limited to in-frame clones, with some not included. Of approximately 77,000 clones in the sample, 60% to 80% are singletons; the top ten hold approximately 15%. This sample was included in a study of blood T cell repertoires in COVID-19. This clonotype was sampled from a man aged 65 to 85 with active or convalescent COVID-19. This sequence joins TRBV11-2 and TRBJ2-3; D is perhaps TRBD2 (5 bases). The sequencing input was peripheral blood. As DNA, the CDR3 is TGTGCCAGCAGCTTAGAGGGGAAGGGAGTGGCAGATACGCAGTATTTT. This sequence encodes CASSLEGKGVADTQYF.